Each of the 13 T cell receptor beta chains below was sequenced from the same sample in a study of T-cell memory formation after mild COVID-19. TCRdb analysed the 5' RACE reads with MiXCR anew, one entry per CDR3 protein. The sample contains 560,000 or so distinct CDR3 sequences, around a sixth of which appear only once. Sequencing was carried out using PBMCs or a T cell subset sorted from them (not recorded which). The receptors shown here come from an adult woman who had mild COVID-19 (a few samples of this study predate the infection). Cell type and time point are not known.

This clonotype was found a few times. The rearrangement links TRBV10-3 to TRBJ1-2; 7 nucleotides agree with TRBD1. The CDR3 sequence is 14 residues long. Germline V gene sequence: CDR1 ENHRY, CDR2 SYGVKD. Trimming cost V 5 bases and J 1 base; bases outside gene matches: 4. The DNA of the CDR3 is TGTGCCATCAGTCCGGGACAGATTAACTATGGCTACACCTTC. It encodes CAISPGQINYGYTF.

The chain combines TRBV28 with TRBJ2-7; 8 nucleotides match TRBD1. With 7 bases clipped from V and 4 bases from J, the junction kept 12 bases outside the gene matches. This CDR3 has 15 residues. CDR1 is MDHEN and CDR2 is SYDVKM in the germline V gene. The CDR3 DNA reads TGTGCCAGCACCGCGCCAGGACAGGGTGTTTACGAGCAGTACTTC. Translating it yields CASTAPGQGVYEQYF. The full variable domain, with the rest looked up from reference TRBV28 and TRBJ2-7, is DVKVTQSSRYLVKRTGEKVFLECVQDMDHENMFWYRQDPGLGLRLIYFSYDVKMKEKGDIPEGYSVSREKKERFSLILESASTNQTSMYLCASTAPGQGVYEQYFGPGTRLTVT.

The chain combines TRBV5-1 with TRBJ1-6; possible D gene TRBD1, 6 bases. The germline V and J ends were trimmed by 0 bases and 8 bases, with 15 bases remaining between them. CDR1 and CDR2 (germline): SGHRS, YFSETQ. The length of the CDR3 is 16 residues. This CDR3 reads CASSLGPGVVDSPLHF. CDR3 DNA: TGCGCCAGCAGCTTGGGTCCAGGGGTAGTTGATTCACCCCTCCACTTT.

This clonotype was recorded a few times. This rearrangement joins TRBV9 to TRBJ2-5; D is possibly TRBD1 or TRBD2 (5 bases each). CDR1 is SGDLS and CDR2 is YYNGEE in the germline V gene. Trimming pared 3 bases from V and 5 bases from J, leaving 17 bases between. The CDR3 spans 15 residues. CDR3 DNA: TGTGCCAGCAGCGCCCAACCTCAGGGACGCGAGACCCAGTACTTC. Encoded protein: CASSAQPQGRETQYF.

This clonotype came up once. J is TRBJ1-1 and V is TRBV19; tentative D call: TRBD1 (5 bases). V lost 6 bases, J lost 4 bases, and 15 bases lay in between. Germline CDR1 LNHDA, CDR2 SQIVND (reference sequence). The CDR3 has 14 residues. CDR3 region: CASSARDRSTEAFF. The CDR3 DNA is TGTGCCAGTAGCGCGAGGGACCGATCCACTGAAGCTTTCTTT.

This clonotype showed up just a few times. The CDR3 sequence is CASSTPAGATGELFF. CDR3 DNA sequence: TGTGCCAGCAGTACTCCAGCGGGAGCCACCGGGGAGCTGTTTTTT. The gene calls are TRBV6-5 and TRBJ2-2; 8 nucleotides agree with TRBD2. Germline V gene data show CDR1 as MNHEY and CDR2 as SVGAGI. The junction had 6 bases not matched to a gene; V was cut back by 5 bases and J by 4 bases. CDR3 length: 15 residues.

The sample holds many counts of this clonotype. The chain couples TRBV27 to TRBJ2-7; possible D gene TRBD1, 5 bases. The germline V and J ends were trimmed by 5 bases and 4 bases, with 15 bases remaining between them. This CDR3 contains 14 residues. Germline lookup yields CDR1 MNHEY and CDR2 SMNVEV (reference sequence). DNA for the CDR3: TGTGCCAGCAGTCCAGACAGAACGAGATACGAGCAGTACTTC. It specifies CASSPDRTRYEQYF.

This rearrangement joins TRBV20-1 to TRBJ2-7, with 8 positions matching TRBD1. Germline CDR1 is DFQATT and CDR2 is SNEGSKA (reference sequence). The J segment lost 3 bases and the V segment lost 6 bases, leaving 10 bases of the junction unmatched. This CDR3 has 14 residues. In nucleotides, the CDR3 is TGCAGTGCAACGGGACAGGACAACAACTACGAGCAGTACTTC. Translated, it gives CSATGQDNNYEQYF.

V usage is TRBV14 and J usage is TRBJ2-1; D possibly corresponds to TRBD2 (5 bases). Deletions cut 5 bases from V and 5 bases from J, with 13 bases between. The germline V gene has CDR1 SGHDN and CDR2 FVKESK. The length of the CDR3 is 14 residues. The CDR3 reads CASSYLLANNEQFF. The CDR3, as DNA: TGTGCCAGCAGCTACTTGCTAGCTAACAATGAGCAGTTCTTC.

CDR3: CASSSTGPGETQYF. CDR3 in DNA: TGTGCCAGCAGTTCGACAGGACCCGGAGAGACCCAGTACTTC. The rearrangement joins TRBV6-5 to TRBJ2-5; weak D call: TRBD1 (6 bases). Germline loops: CDR1 MNHEY, CDR2 SVGAGI. Deletions cut 4 bases from V and 4 bases from J, with 13 bases between. This CDR3 is 14 amino acids long.

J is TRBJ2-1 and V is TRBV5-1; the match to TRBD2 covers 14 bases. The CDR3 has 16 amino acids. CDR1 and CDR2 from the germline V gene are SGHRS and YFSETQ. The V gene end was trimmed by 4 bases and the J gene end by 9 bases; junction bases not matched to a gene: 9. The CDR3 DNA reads TGCGCCAGCAGCCAACCCGGGACTAGCGGGAGTAGTGAGCAGTTCTTC. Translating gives CASSQPGTSGSSEQFF.

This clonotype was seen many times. This CDR3 is CASSKRRLYGYTF. In DNA, the CDR3 is TGTGCCAGCAGCAAAAGACGCCTATATGGCTACACCTTC. The gene calls are TRBV5-6 and TRBJ1-2; no clear D. Trimming pared 4 bases from V and 5 bases from J, leaving 12 bases between. Per the germline V gene, CDR1 is SGHDT and CDR2 is YYEEEE. The CDR3 runs 13 residues.

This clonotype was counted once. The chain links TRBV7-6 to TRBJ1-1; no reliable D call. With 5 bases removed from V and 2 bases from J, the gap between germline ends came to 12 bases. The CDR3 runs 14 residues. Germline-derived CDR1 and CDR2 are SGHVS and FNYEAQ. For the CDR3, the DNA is TGTGCCAGCAGCCAACCGGGTTTCAACACTGAAGCTTTCTTT. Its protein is CASSQPGFNTEAFF.